The present TCR beta chain was sequenced within a study of CD8 T cells in ankylosing spondylitis. Generation of TCR beta libraries employed quantitative 5'-RACE incorporating molecular barcodes. TCRdb fed the 5' RACE reads into MiXCR, producing one record per CDR3 protein. The sample includes about 160,000 distinct CDR3 sequences, just over 9.5% of them seen just once. Points on this clonotype: Its antigen remains unknown.

Germline V gene sequence: CDR1 MNHEY, CDR2 SMNVEV (reference sequence). This CDR3 has 14 amino acids. Trimming stripped 5 bases from V and 3 bases from J, with 11 bases between. Study outcomes and limitations: A TCR beta motif of eight highly homologous variants appeared characteristic of ankylosing spondylitis blood. According to the report, clones linked to the disease were significantly enriched in matched synovial fluid samples taken from ankylosing spondylitis patients. A CD8+ phenotype characterized the disease-linked clones, which were relatively rare in peripheral blood.

The specimen sequenced was blood, either unsorted or a sorted T cell fraction (not recorded which). This TCR was sampled from a female donor with ankylosing spondylitis or in good health (not recorded which). The V gene is TRBV27, the J gene TRBJ2-1; tentatively, D is TRBD2 (6 bases). CDR3 region: CASSGGVNYNEQFF. DNA for the CDR3: TGTGCCAGCAGTGGCGGGGTTAACTACAATGAGCAGTTCTTC.